This record concerns one T cell receptor beta chain sequence. The target antigen is unknown. CDR1 and CDR2 (germline): MDHEN, SYDVKM. The CDR3 consists of 16 residues. With V trimmed by 3 bases and J by 4 bases, 10 bases remained unmatched. The data belong to a study of cytotoxic CD8 clonotypes in ibrutinib-treated CLL. Whole-study context: The cohort had about a dozen relapsed/refractory and around 14 treatment-naive patients, around 18 IGHV unmutated. Among the samples, the mean was roughly 260,000 productive templates and 75,000 to 95,000 productive rearrangements. Overall study results and limits: Public clonotypes proved infrequent, and on treatment they shrank or remained steady. Baseline clonality, above age-matched healthy donor levels, tracked circulating CD8+ T-cell counts.

The assay was immunoSEQ multiplex PCR, and TCRdb's table has in-frame clones only and misses some. The sample yields about 130,000 clones, 70% to 90% seen once. This TCR came from a human donor with chronic lymphocytic leukemia. Source: PBMCs, taken after 24 months of ibrutinib treatment. The chain carries TRBV28 and TRBJ1-2; 8 bases are a match to TRBD1. This CDR3 reads CASSLRTGRPPYGYTF. The DNA for the CDR3 is TGTGCCAGCAGTTTGCGGACAGGGCGACCACCCTATGGCTACACCTTC.